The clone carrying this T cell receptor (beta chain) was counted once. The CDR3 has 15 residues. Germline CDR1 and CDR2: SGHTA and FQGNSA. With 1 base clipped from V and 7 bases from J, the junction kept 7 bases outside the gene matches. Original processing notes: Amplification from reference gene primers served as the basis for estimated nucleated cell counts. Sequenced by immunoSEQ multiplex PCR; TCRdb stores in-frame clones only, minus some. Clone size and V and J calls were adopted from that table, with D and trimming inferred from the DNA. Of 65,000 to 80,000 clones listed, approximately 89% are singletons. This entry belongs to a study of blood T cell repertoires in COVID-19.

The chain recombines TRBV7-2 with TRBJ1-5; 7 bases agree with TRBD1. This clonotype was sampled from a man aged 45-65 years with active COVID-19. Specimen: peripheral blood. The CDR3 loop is CASSLEAGGGQPQHF. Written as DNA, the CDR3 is TGTGCCAGCAGCTTAGAGGCAGGGGGAGGACAGCCCCAGCATTTT.